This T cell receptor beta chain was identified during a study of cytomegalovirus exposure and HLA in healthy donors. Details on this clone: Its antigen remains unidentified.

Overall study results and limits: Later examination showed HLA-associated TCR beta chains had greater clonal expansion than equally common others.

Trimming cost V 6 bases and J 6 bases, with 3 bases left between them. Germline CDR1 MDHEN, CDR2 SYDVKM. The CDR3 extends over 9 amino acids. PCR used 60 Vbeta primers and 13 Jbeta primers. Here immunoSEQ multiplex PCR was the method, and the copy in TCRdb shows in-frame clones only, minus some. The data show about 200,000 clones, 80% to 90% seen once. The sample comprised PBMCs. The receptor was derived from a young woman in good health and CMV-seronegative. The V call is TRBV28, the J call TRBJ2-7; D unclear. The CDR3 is CASSLEQYF. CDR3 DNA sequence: TGTGCCAGCAGCCTCGAGCAGTACTTC.